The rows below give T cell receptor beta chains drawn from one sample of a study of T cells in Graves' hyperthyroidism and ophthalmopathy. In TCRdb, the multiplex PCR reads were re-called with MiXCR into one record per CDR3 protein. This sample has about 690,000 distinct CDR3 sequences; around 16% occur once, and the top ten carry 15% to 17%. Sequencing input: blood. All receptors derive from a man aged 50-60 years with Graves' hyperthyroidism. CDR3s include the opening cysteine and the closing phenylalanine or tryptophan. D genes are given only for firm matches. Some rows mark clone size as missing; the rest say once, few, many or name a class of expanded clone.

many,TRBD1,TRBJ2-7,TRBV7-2,TGTGCCAGCAGTTACAGGACAGGGAACGAGCAGTACTTC,CASSYRTGNEQYF
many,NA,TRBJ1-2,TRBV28,TGTGCCAGCAGTCATAGGGACCCCAGGCCCTACACCTTC,CASSHRDPRPYTF
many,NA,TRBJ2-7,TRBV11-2,TGTGCCAGCAGCTTGGGCCAAGTTTACGAGCAGTACTTC,CASSLGQVYEQYF
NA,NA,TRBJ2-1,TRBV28,TGTGCCAGCAAATTTCCGGGTCCTTACAATGAGCAGTTCTTC,CASKFPGPYNEQFF
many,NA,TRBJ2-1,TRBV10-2,TGCGCCAGCAGTGATTCGGTGGCGGTTGGTCAGTTCTTC,CASSDSVAVGQFF
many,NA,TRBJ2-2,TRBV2,TGTGCCAGCAGTTCAGGCAGGGCAGTTGGGAGGGAGCTGTTTTTT,CASSSGRAVGRELFF
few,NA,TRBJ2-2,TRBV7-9,TGTGCCAGCAGCTTAGTAGCGGCCCTTACCGGGGAGCTGTTTTTT,CASSLVAALTGELFF
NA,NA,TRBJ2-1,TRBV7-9,TGTGCCAGCAGCCCCCCGGGTGGGGGTGCGGGTGAGCAGTTCTTC,CASSPPGGGAGEQFF
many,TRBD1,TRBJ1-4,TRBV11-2,TGTGCCAGCAGCCTGGGGACAGCTCAAGTTAGAGAAAAACTGTTTTTT,CASSLGTAQVREKLFF
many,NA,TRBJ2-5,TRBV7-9,TGTGCCAGCAGCACGCTTCCGGGAGAGACCCAGTACTTC,CASSTLPGETQYF
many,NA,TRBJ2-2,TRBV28,TGTGCCAGCAGCGACCGGGCCCCCTGGACCGGGGAGCTGTTTTTT,CASSDRAPWTGELFF
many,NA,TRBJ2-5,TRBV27,TGTGCCAGCAGTCCCTCGGGACTGCAAGAGACCCAGTACTTC,CASSPSGLQETQYF
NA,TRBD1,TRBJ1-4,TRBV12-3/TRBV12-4,TGTGCCAGCAGCCCCCGGGACAGGGGATATCCTAGTGAAAAACTGTTTTTT,CASSPRDRGYPSEKLFF
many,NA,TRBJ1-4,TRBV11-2,TGTGCCAGCAGCTGGGGCGGGGGGTTGGGTGAAAAACTGTTTTTT,CASSWGGGLGEKLFF
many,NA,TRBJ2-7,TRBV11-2,TGTGCCAGCAGCACCCTCGGGGGAGAGCAGTACTTC,CASSTLGGEQYF
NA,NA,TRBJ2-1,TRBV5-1,TGCGCCAGCAGCCCCCCTTATGGGACCCGAGGACTCAATGAGCAGTTCTTC,CASSPPYGTRGLNEQFF
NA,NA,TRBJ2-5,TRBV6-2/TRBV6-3,TGTGCCAGCAGTAGAACGCCGGGGCAAGAGACCCAGTACTTC,CASSRTPGQETQYF
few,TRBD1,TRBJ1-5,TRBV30,TGTGCCTGGAGCTTATTACAGGGGGCCAATCAGCCCCAGCATTTT,CAWSLLQGANQPQHF
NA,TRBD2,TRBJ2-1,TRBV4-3,TGCGCCAGCAGCCAAGGGGAGTGGCTAGCGGGAGTGGGTGAGCAGTTCTTC,CASSQGEWLAGVGEQFF
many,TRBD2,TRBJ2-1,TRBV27,TGTGCCAGCAGTCCCGGAGGTAGCGGGAACTACAATGAGCAGTTCTTC,CASSPGGSGNYNEQFF
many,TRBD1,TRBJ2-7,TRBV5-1,TGCGCCAGCAGCTTGTCTGGACAGGGCTACGAGCAGTACTTC,CASSLSGQGYEQYF
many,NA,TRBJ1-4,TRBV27,TGTGCCAGCAGCCACGGCCTCTCTAATGAAAAACTGTTTTTT,CASSHGLSNEKLFF
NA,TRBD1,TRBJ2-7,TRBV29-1,TGCAGCGTTGGGGGGACAGAAGACCTAGACGAGCAGTACTTC,CSVGGTEDLDEQYF
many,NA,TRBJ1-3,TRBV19,TGTGCCAGTAAAAAGGAAGGTGGAAACACCATATATTTT,CASKKEGGNTIYF
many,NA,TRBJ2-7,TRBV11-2,TGTGCCAGCACCCCGGACCGGGAGCAGTACTTC,CASTPDREQYF
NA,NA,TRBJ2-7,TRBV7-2,TGTGCCACGGAGGTGCCAGGTCCCCCCTACGAGCAGTACTTC,CATEVPGPPYEQYF
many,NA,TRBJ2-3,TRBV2,TGTGCCAGCAGTGGGTGGGGGATTACTAGCACAGATACGCAGTATTTT,CASSGWGITSTDTQYF
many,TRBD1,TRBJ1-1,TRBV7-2,TGTGCCAGCAGCGCGGGACAGGCGAACACTGAAGCTTTCTTT,CASSAGQANTEAFF
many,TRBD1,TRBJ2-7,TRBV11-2,TGTGCCAGCACCATGACAGGGAGATCCTACGAGCAGTACTTC,CASTMTGRSYEQYF
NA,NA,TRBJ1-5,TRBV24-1,TGTGCCACCAGTGAGGGCCAGGGGTCAGGCAATCAGCCCCAGCATTTT,CATSEGQGSGNQPQHF
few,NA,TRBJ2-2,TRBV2,TGTGCCAGCAGTGACGGGCTAGCGAACGCGAACACCGGGGAGCTGTTTTTT,CASSDGLANANTGELFF
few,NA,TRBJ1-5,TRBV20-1,TGCAGTGCTAGTTTAGGCGGGACGGGCCCCATGCCCCAGCATTTT,CSASLGGTGPMPQHF
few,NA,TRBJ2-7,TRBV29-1,TGCAGCGTTGAGTTGGACTACGAGCAGTACTTC,CSVELDYEQYF
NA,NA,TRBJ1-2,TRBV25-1,TGTGCCAGCAGTTTTGACTTCTTGAACTATGGCTACACCTTC,CASSFDFLNYGYTF
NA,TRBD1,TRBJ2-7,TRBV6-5,TGTACCAGCAGTTACTCGAGGCAGGGGGATATGTACGAGCAGTACTTC,CTSSYSRQGDMYEQYF
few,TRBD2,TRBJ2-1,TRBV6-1,TGTGCCAGCAGGAGACTAGCGGGAGAGGAGCAGTTCTTC,CASRRLAGEEQFF
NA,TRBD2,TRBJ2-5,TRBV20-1,TGCAGTGCCTGGGAGGGCAGGGAGACCCAGTACTTC,CSAWEGRETQYF
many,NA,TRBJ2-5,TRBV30,TGTGCCTGGGCCCCAGAGACTAGATTAGGGGAGACCCAGTACTTC,CAWAPETRLGETQYF
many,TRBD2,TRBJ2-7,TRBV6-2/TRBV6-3,TGTGCCAGCAGGCACAAGCGGGAGACACCCTACGAGCAGTACTTC,CASRHKRETPYEQYF
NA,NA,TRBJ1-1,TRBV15,TGTGCCACCAGCACGGTAAGGGACACTGAAGCTTTCTTT,CATSTVRDTEAFF
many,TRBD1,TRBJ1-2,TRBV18,TGTGCCAGCTCACCCGGCGGACAGGGGTCAGGCTACACCTTC,CASSPGGQGSGYTF
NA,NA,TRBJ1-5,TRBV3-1,TGTGCCAGCAGCCTCAACCCAGACCAGCCCCAGCATTTT,CASSLNPDQPQHF
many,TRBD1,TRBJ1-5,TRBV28,TGTGCCAGCAGTGCCAACAGGGGTCCTTATCAGCCCCAGCATTTT,CASSANRGPYQPQHF